Listed below are T cell receptor beta chains from one sample, sequenced in a study of OX40 agonist ivuxolimab in advanced cancers. Assay: immunoSEQ multiplex PCR; the TCRdb copy retains only in-frame clones and omits some. The repertoire holds around 46,000 clones, with roughly four fifths as singletons. The sample in question was CD4+ or CD8+ T cells sorted from blood, obtained in a trial of the OX40 agonist ivuxolimab. The source is an adult with an advanced solid tumor such as melanoma, head and neck, liver or kidney cancer. CDR3s include the opening cysteine and the closing phenylalanine or tryptophan. The order of the fields is V gene, J gene, CDR3 protein.

TRBV27,TRBJ2-7,CASSLLLGQGNEQYF
TRBV19,TRBJ1-4,CASSRLDRDNEKLFF
TRBV28,TRBJ1-2,CASSRPQGYYGYTF
TRBV5-1,TRBJ2-1,CASSLGGGPGDEQFF
TRBV6-5,TRBJ2-7,CASWTGQVSDEQYF
TRBV5-1,TRBJ1-5,CASSPSDSLGQPQHF
TRBV13,TRBJ1-1,CASSKLRDRELAFF
TRBV15,TRBJ1-1,CATSKYPGQGAEAFF
TRBV10-1,TRBJ2-1,CAPRGDPRHNEQFF
TRBV5-4,TRBJ2-1,CASQASGPFSYNEQFF
TRBV7-2,TRBJ2-7,CASSASGTGYYEQYF
TRBV4-1,TRBJ1-1,CASTPLPDGNTEAFF
TRBV28,TRBJ1-4,CASSSMEPTTNEKLFF